The 11 T cell receptor delta chains in this list originate from one sample, sequenced in a study of gamma-delta T cells after stem cell transplantation. TCRdb processed the RT-PCR reads again with the CATT caller. Here the sample spans under 1,500 delta-chain clones, around 5.1% being singletons. Material: gamma-delta T cells. The receptors derive from a human donor. It is not recorded whose cells these are; they may come from a transplant donor.

A word on this clone: The translation of this DNA and the TCRdb protein of a much larger clone differ at residue 10, probably owing to a read error; the protein shown here is translated from the DNA. V gene TRDV2 combines with J gene TRDJ1; 10 nucleotides agree with TRDD3. Germline trimming cut 0 bases from V and 8 bases from J; bases unmatched to any gene: 20. Germline assignment: CDR1 GEAIGNYY and CDR2 EKD. The CDR3 runs to 19 residues. The CDR3 DNA reads TGTGCCTGTGACACCACGTCGCCTTCCCACACCCTGGGGGATAAGAAACTCATCTTT. It codes for CACDTTSPSHTLGDKKLIF.

As to this clone: It is likely a read error: a sequence one base away is far more abundant. Other DNA sequences in this specimen translate into the identical CDR3. The rearrangement joins TRDV2 to TRDJ1; D perhaps matches TRDD3 (6 bases). Trimming left V 6 bases short and J 5 bases short, with 18 bases between. Germline CDR1 GEAIGNYY, CDR2 EKD. The CDR3 spans 14 residues. For the CDR3, the DNA is TGTGCCTGTATCCCCCTGGGGTACAGGGATAAACTCATCTTT. As protein: CACIPLGYRDKLIF.

A remark on this clone: TCRdb assigns this DNA the protein of a much larger clone, which departs from its translation at residue 9; this likely reflects a read error, and the protein shown comes from translating the DNA. The genes are TRDV2 and TRDJ1; D may be TRDD3 (5 bases). The ends were cut back, 0 bases at V and 4 bases at J, with 14 bases in the middle. The CDR3 loop spans 15 amino acids. Per germline, CDR1 GEAIGNYY and CDR2 EKD. CDR3 region: CACDTIVPLGDKLIF. CDR3 DNA sequence: TGTGCCTGTGACACCATTGTGCCGCTGGGCGATAAACTCATCTTT.

The chain uses TRDV2 and TRDJ1; 12 bases agree with TRDD3. Germline V gives CDR1 GEAIGNYY, CDR2 EKD. The V and J ends lost 3 bases and 3 bases, in that order; junction bases with no gene match: 16. CDR3 length: 19 amino acids. The CDR3 sequence is CACDLMSAGLGDTPDKLIF. The DNA for the CDR3 is TGTGCCTGTGACTTGATGTCGGCGGGGCTGGGGGATACGCCCGATAAACTCATCTTT.

By frequency in the sample, this clone is hyperexpanded (1% or more). Distinct nucleotide sequences in the sample also encode this CDR3. The chain's CDR3 is CACDTVDQTDKLIF. CDR3 nucleotide sequence: TGTGCCTGTGACACCGTTGACCAAACCGATAAACTCATCTTT. The chain links TRDV2 to TRDJ1, with D uncertain. This CDR3 has 14 residues. The V gene lost 0 bases and the J gene lost 2 bases, with 9 bases spanning the gap. The germline V gene encodes CDR1 GEAIGNYY and CDR2 EKD.

This clone was found a few times. Given a far larger clone just one base away, this is likely a sequencing read error. The sample holds other DNA sequences that translate to the same CDR3. V gene TRDV2 combines with J gene TRDJ1, with 11 bases that match TRDD3. The CDR3 consists of 20 residues. Germline trimming cut 7 bases from V and 1 base from J; bases unmatched to any gene: 22. The V gene's germline CDR1 is GEAIGNYY and CDR2 EKD. CDR3 residues: CACDLMSAGLGDTSTDKLIF. The CDR3 DNA follows: TGTGCCTGCGACTTGATGTCGGCGGGGCTGGGGGATACATCCACCGATAAACTCATCTTT.

The chain has TRDV2 and TRDJ2, with 11 bases identical to TRDD3. The germline V gene encodes CDR1 GEAIGNYY and CDR2 EKD. The CDR3 sequence is 16 residues long. The V segment lost 2 bases and the J segment 0 bases; nucleotides outside the gene matches: 1. CDR3 in DNA: TGTGCCTGTGACAAACTGGGGGATACTTTGACAGCACAACTCTTCTTT. Protein product: CACDKLGDTLTAQLFF.

This clone qualifies as large (0.1 to 1%). This chain connects TRDV2 to TRDJ1; 10 bases agree with TRDD3. Germline-derived CDR1 and CDR2 are GEAIGNYY and EKD. The CDR3 has 17 residues. V trimming: 0 bases; J trimming: 2 bases; junction bases outside the gene matches: 8. CDR3 region: CACDTVGGLGDTDKLIF. CDR3 in DNA: TGTGCCTGTGACACCGTCGGTGGACTGGGGGATACCGATAAACTCATCTTT.

This clone was recorded a few times. The likely explanation is a read error, given a far larger clone one base away. Other DNA variants within this sample encode the same CDR3. This chain uses TRDV2 with TRDJ1, with 10 positions matching TRDD3. Germline loops: CDR1 GEAIGNYY, CDR2 EKD. The CDR3 spans 16 residues. CDR3 region: CACQALLGDYTDKLIF. CDR3 coding DNA: TGTGCCTGTCAAGCCTTACTGGGGGATTACACCGATAAACTCATATTT.

A word on this clone: TCRdb records a much larger clone's protein for this DNA, with a difference at residue 13 that likely arises from a read error; the protein given is the translation of the DNA. This chain links TRDV2 with TRDJ3, with 10 bases matching TRDD3. CDR1 is GEAIGNYY and CDR2 is EKD in the germline V gene. The V segment lost 0 bases and the J segment 2 bases; nucleotides outside the gene matches: 12. The CDR3 covers 21 residues. The CDR3 region has the DNA TGTGCCTGTGACACCGCCCCACTGGGGGATCCGAGCCCCTGGGACACCCGACAGATGTTTTTC. Amino acids: CACDTAPLGDPSPWDTRQMFF.

This clone occurred a few times. TCRdb's protein, taken from a much larger clone, differs from this DNA's translation at residue 15, likely owing to a read error; the protein displayed comes from the DNA. The chain joins TRDV2 to TRDJ1, with 11 bases matching TRDD3. The CDR3 is 20 residues long. V shed 3 bases, J shed 3 bases, and the junction held 20 bases outside the gene matches. Germline values: CDR1 GEAIGNYY, CDR2 EKD. CDR3 amino acids: CACDLMSAGLGDTSPDKLIF. The CDR3, as DNA: TGTGCCTGTGACTTGATGTCGGCGGGGCTGGGGGATACATCCCCCGATAAACTCATCTTT.